These 30 T cell receptor beta chains were sequenced from one sample in a study of blood T cell repertoires in COVID-19. The data were produced by immunoSEQ multiplex PCR, yet TCRdb's version contains in-frame clones alone and is incomplete. The table lists more than 95,000 clones, roughly 91% of them singletons, with 1.5% in the top ten. Material for sequencing was peripheral blood. These receptors were obtained from a human donor in a cohort sampled during active COVID-19.

The chain couples TRBV28 to TRBJ2-1; 7 bases align to TRBD1. V lost 6 bases, J lost 5 bases, and 7 bases stayed unmatched. Germline assignment: CDR1 MDHEN and CDR2 SYDVKM. The CDR3 is made up of 14 amino acids. CDR3 in DNA: TGTGCCAGCAGACGACAGGGCCCAAACAATGAGCAGTTCTTC. Its protein product is CASRRQGPNNEQFF.

This sequence joins TRBV5-4 and TRBJ2-1, with TRBD2 identical over 11 bases. CDR3 length: 15 residues. Germline V gene sequence: CDR1 SGHNT, CDR2 YYREEE (reference sequence). J was trimmed by 6 bases and V by 5 bases; bases with no gene match: 7. Here the CDR3 reads CASRVAGGPINEQFF. For the CDR3, the DNA is TGTGCCAGCAGGGTAGCGGGGGGGCCGATCAATGAGCAGTTCTTC.

The genes are TRBV10-3 and TRBJ2-5; the match to TRBD2 covers 9 bases. With 4 bases clipped from V and 4 bases from J, the junction kept 4 bases outside the gene matches. The CDR3 covers 14 residues. Germline V gene data show CDR1 as ENHRY and CDR2 as SYGVKD. The CDR3 nucleotides read TGTGCCATCAGTGTTCAGCGGGAGGCAGAGACCCAGTACTTC. This sequence encodes CAISVQREAETQYF.

As regards this clone: Within the sample, other DNA sequences also encode this same CDR3. The chain uses TRBV5-1 and TRBJ1-2, with D maybe TRBD1 (6 bases). V lost 1 base, J lost 7 bases, and 11 bases lay in between. Germline V CDR1 and CDR2: SGHRS, YFSETQ. CDR3 length: 13 amino acids. CDR3 DNA: TGCGCCAGCAGCTTGACAGGGTCTTCTGGCTACACCTTC. Residues: CASSLTGSSGYTF.

The chain employs TRBV7-9 and TRBJ2-5; TRBD1 matches at 11 bases. Germline CDR1 and CDR2: SEHNR and FQNEAQ (reference sequence). The V and J ends lost 3 bases and 3 bases, in that order; junction bases with no gene match: 3. CDR3 size: 15 residues. The CDR3 sequence is CASSFRDRGKETQYF. The CDR3 DNA reads as TGTGCCAGCAGCTTCCGGGACAGGGGGAAAGAGACCCAGTACTTC. Full variable domain (remainder filled in from reference TRBV7-9 and TRBJ2-5): DTGVSQNPRHKITKRGQNVTFRCDPISEHNRLYWYRQTLGQGPEFLTYFQNEAQLEKSRLLSDRFSAERPKGSFSTLEIQRTEQGDSAMYLCASSFRDRGKETQYFGPGTRLLVL.

In DNA form, the CDR3 reads TGTGCCTGGGTAACAGGGGTTGCCGGGGCCAACGTCCTGACTTTC. It encodes CAWVTGVAGANVLTF. This chain connects TRBV30 to TRBJ2-6; TRBD1 agrees at 7 bases. The CDR3 consists of 15 residues. Trimming cost V 5 bases and J 4 bases; bases outside gene matches: 8. Germline V gene sequence: CDR1 GTSNPN, CDR2 SVGIG (reference sequence).

The chain is built from TRBV5-1 and TRBJ2-3; TRBD2 matches 11 bases. Germline CDR1 is SGHRS and CDR2 is YFSETQ. The length of the CDR3 is 17 residues. V gave up 5 bases and J gave up 3 bases; unmatched junction bases: 11. This CDR3 is CASSSYSGRAETDTQYF. CDR3 nucleotides: TGCGCCAGCAGTTCCTATAGCGGGAGGGCCGAGACAGATACGCAGTATTTT.

The chain is built from TRBV5-5 and TRBJ2-2; D gene uncertain. The CDR3 sequence is 15 residues long. V lost 4 bases and J lost 3, with 13 bases in between. Looked up from germline, CDR1 is SGHKS and CDR2 is YYEKEE (reference sequence). CDR3 sequence: CASSPRVIYTGELFF. The CDR3 coding sequence is TGTGCCAGCAGCCCCCGGGTTATATACACCGGGGAGCTGTTTTTT.

V usage is TRBV23-1 and J usage is TRBJ2-7; tentatively, D is TRBD1 (6 bases). TRBV23-1 is reported as an ORF; its role is uncertain. Deletions cut 4 bases from V and 7 bases from J, with 29 bases between. The CDR3 totals 18 residues. This CDR3 is CASSREAAPGDPYVEQYF. The DNA of the CDR3 is TGCGCCAGCAGTCGAGAGGCAGCACCAGGGGACCCCTACGTTGAGCAGTACTTC.

This chain uses TRBV12-1 with TRBJ2-1; the D call TRBD2 from the table was never checked on the DNA. TRBV12-1 is described as a pseudogene. CDR3 length: 19 residues. CDR3 amino acids: CASSSPLGRGDSSYNEQFF. CDR3 nucleotides: TGTGCCAGCAGCTCCCCCCTAGGGAGGGGGGATTCGTCCTACAATGAGCAGTTCTTC.

The chain uses TRBV5-6 and TRBJ2-7, with 9 positions matching TRBD1. This CDR3 comprises 17 residues. Germline CDR1 is SGHDT and CDR2 is YYEEEE. The V segment lost 4 bases and the J segment 1 base; nucleotides outside the gene matches: 12. The CDR3 here is CASSIFTGGLTSYEQYF. The CDR3 nucleotides read TGTGCCAGCAGCATTTTTACAGGGGGCCTTACGTCCTACGAGCAGTACTTC.

V is TRBV20-1 and J is TRBJ2-4, with no clear D. Trimming removed 3 bases at V and 4 bases at J, with 10 bases between. The CDR3 contains 13 residues. In germline, CDR1 is DFQATT, CDR2 SNEGSKA (reference sequence). CDR3 residues: CSASMSAKNIQYF. The CDR3 DNA sequence: TGCAGTGCTAGTATGAGCGCTAAAAACATTCAGTACTTC.

V usage is TRBV10-3 and J usage is TRBJ2-1; 10 nucleotides align to TRBD2. CDR3 length: 18 amino acids. Germline CDR1 reads ENHRY; CDR2 reads SYGVKD. V was pared by 0 bases and J by 7 bases, with 12 bases of the junction left unmatched. CDR3: CAISESLGLAGVSNEQFF. The CDR3 DNA follows: TGTGCCATCAGTGAGTCCCTAGGGCTAGCGGGAGTGAGTAATGAGCAGTTCTTC.

V is TRBV6-5 and J is TRBJ2-3, with D possibly TRBD2 on 5 matching bases. V was trimmed by 2 bases and J by 1 base, leaving 10 bases between them. Germline V gives CDR1 MNHEY, CDR2 SVGAGI. CDR3 length: 15 amino acids. CDR3: CASSYGLGGTDTQYF. Here the CDR3 DNA reads TGTGCCAGCAGTTACGGGCTCGGGGGCACAGATACGCAGTATTTT.

V and J are TRBV4-1 and TRBJ1-5; a possible D gene is TRBD1 (5 bases). CDR1 and CDR2 (germline): MGHRA, YSYEKL. The CDR3 extends over 14 amino acids. Deletions cut 4 bases from V and 3 bases from J, with 10 bases between. The CDR3 DNA is TGCGCCAGCAGCCCTGACAGATTCAATCAGCCCCAGCATTTT. Amino acid sequence: CASSPDRFNQPQHF.

This clone was counted a few times. The chain links TRBV7-2 to TRBJ1-2; tentatively, D is TRBD1 (6 bases). CDR1 is SGHTA and CDR2 is FQGNSA in the germline V gene. This CDR3 contains 15 residues. V lost 5 bases, J lost 2 bases, and 15 bases lay in between. The CDR3 nucleotides read TGTGCCAGCAGCCATGGAAGACAGGTGAACTATGGCTACACCTTC. It specifies CASSHGRQVNYGYTF.

The chain uses TRBV11-3 and TRBJ2-2, with 13 bases aligning to TRBD2. Trimming removed 3 bases from V and 8 bases from J; junction bases left unmatched: 3. Germline V lookup: CDR1 SGHNT, CDR2 YENEEA. The CDR3 contains 15 residues. This CDR3 reads CASSFGTSGTGELFF. Written as DNA, the CDR3 is TGTGCCAGCAGCTTCGGGACTAGCGGGACGGGGGAGCTGTTTTTT.

The V call is TRBV6-6, the J call TRBJ1-2, with 7 bases lining up with TRBD1. This CDR3 comprises 11 residues. With V trimmed by 6 bases and J by 8 bases, 3 bases remained unmatched. Germline V gives CDR1 MNHNY, CDR2 SVGAGI (reference sequence). CDR3 in amino acids: CASRTGNGYTF. DNA of the CDR3: TGTGCCAGCAGGACAGGGAACGGCTACACCTTC.

The chain recombines TRBV4-2 with TRBJ2-4; tentatively, D is TRBD1 (6 bases). CDR1 and CDR2 (germline): LGHNA, YNFKEQ. The CDR3 spans 15 residues. Between the trimmed V and J ends, which lost 4 bases and 5 bases, there was a span of 15 bases. CDR3 in amino acids: CASSRNRVAENIQYF. The DNA for the CDR3 is TGTGCCAGCAGCCGAAACAGGGTTGCCGAAAACATTCAGTACTTC.

This clone showed up just once. The chain uses TRBV19 and TRBJ1-1; 8 bases match TRBD1. This CDR3 comprises 16 residues. With V trimmed by 6 bases and J by 1 base, 10 bases remained unmatched. The germline CDR1 and CDR2 sequences are LNHDA and SQIVND (reference sequence). The CDR3 nucleotides read TGTGCCAGTAGCCCAAGAGGACAGGGTGAGAACACTGAAGCTTTCTTT. As protein: CASSPRGQGENTEAFF.

The chain has TRBV9 and TRBJ1-3; D ambiguous. There are 16 residues in the CDR3. V lost 0 bases, J lost 0 bases, and 10 bases lay in between. Germline assignment: CDR1 SGDLS and CDR2 YYNGEE. The CDR3 nucleotides read TGTGCCAGCAGCGTAGATGCCGCGAGCTCTGGAAACACCATATATTTT. Amino acid sequence: CASSVDAASSGNTIYF.

V is TRBV28 and J is TRBJ1-2; D unclear. Germline-derived CDR1 and CDR2 are MDHEN and SYDVKM. There are 13 residues in the CDR3. V was trimmed by 3 bases and J by 4 bases, leaving 9 bases between them. This CDR3 is CASSFPPSYGYTF. Here the CDR3 DNA reads TGTGCCAGCAGTTTTCCCCCTAGCTATGGCTACACCTTC.

The sample holds one count of this clone. The chain has TRBV7-9 and TRBJ1-3; D remains unclear. The CDR3 is 15 residues long. The V and J ends lost 3 bases and 0 bases respectively, with 9 bases between them. Germline V CDR1 and CDR2: SEHNR, FQNEAQ (reference sequence). The chain's CDR3 is CASSLLENSGNTIYF. The CDR3 DNA follows: TGTGCCAGCAGCTTGCTAGAGAACTCTGGAAACACCATATATTTT.

The rearrangement uses TRBV4-2 and TRBJ2-5; TRBD2 agrees at 7 bases. V dropped 5 bases and J dropped 1; count of bases not matched to a gene: 13. The CDR3 totals 17 residues. Germline V gives CDR1 LGHNA, CDR2 YNFKEQ. CDR3 protein: CASSSRGEGPLQETQYF. CDR3 bases: TGTGCCAGCAGCTCCCGAGGGGAGGGCCCCCTCCAAGAGACCCAGTACTTC.

The rearrangement joins TRBV2 to TRBJ2-7, with 11 bases matching TRBD1. The CDR3 consists of 23 residues. The V segment lost 2 bases and the J segment 4 bases; nucleotides outside the gene matches: 28. Germline assignment: CDR1 SNHLY and CDR2 FYNNEI. CDR3 sequence (DNA): TGTGCCAGCAGTGAACGGAGGGCTCTATGGGCCGCGACCGGGACAGGGGGGGGGTACGAGCAGTACTTC. This sequence encodes CASSERRALWAATGTGGGYEQYF.

In its sample, this clone was seen once. V is TRBV19 and J is TRBJ2-1; the match to TRBD1 covers 9 bases. The J segment lost 0 bases and the V segment lost 6 bases, leaving 15 bases of the junction unmatched. The CDR3 spans 19 residues. Germline V gene data show CDR1 as LNHDA and CDR2 as SQIVND (reference sequence). CDR3 amino acids: CASRELRDRDGDSYNEQFF. CDR3 coding DNA: TGTGCCAGTAGGGAACTCCGGGACAGGGATGGAGACTCCTACAATGAGCAGTTCTTC.

This clone was counted a few times. This sequence joins TRBV27 and TRBJ2-1, with D possibly being TRBD2 (6 bases). Germline V gene sequence: CDR1 MNHEY, CDR2 SMNVEV (reference sequence). The CDR3 contains 16 residues. V was pared by 2 bases and J by 8 bases, with 19 bases between. The CDR3 spells CASSLRRGGMGDEQFF. Written as DNA, the CDR3 is TGTGCCAGCAGTTTAAGGAGAGGCGGGATGGGCGATGAGCAGTTCTTC.

The genes are TRBV20-1 and TRBJ2-1; 14 nucleotides align to TRBD2. This CDR3 is 18 amino acids long. V dropped 3 bases and J dropped 0; count of bases not matched to a gene: 7. CDR1 and CDR2 (germline): DFQATT, SNEGSKA (reference sequence). The CDR3 DNA follows: TGCAGTGCTAGTTGGGGGACTAGCGGGAGTAGCTCCTACAATGAGCAGTTCTTC. Its protein is CSASWGTSGSSSYNEQFF.

This sequence joins TRBV28 and TRBJ2-3; 8 bases are a match to TRBD2. With 5 bases clipped from V and 1 base from J, the junction kept 8 bases outside the gene matches. CDR3 length equals 16 residues. Germline V lookup: CDR1 MDHEN, CDR2 SYDVKM. The CDR3 protein is CASSIGGAGGTDTQYF. CDR3 DNA: TGTGCCAGCAGTATCGGAGGAGCGGGAGGCACAGATACGCAGTATTTT.

The chain employs TRBV2 and TRBJ2-7; D is perhaps TRBD2 (6 bases). The CDR3 contains 16 residues. V gave up 6 bases and J gave up 5 bases, with 23 bases separating them. Germline assignment: CDR1 SNHLY and CDR2 FYNNEI. CDR3: CASSLPVSGTVNEQYF. The CDR3 DNA reads TGTGCCAGCAGCTTACCAGTCTCGGGGACTGTAAACGAGCAGTACTTC.